Each of the 13 T cell receptor beta chains below was sequenced from the same sample in a study of technical replicates of blood from a few donors. Assay: immunoSEQ multiplex PCR; the TCRdb copy retains only in-frame clones and omits some. Altogether tens of thousands of clones are present, just under 95% being singletons, with the ten largest covering around 0.3%. Sequenced input: T cells isolated from PBMCs. Receptor source: a human donor in good health.

In its sample, this clone was seen once. The V and J genes are TRBV7-9 and TRBJ2-1, with D possibly TRBD2 on 5 matching bases. The germline V gene encodes CDR1 SEHNR and CDR2 FQNEAQ (reference sequence). The ends were cut back, 1 base at V and 5 bases at J, with 21 bases in the middle. CDR3 length: 18 amino acids. CDR3 protein: CASSLVWTELPLDNEQFF. CDR3 in DNA: TGTGCCAGCAGCTTAGTCTGGACTGAACTTCCTCTAGACAATGAGCAGTTCTTC.

This clone was detected only once. The V and J genes are TRBV18 and TRBJ2-7; D possibly corresponds to TRBD2 (6 bases). Between the trimmed V and J ends, which lost 8 bases and 3 bases, there was a span of 8 bases. Germline values: CDR1 KGHSH, CDR2 LQKENI. The CDR3 sequence is 11 residues long. The CDR3 reads CASARDYEQYF. DNA for the CDR3: TGTGCCAGCGCGCGGGACTACGAGCAGTACTTC.

The gene calls are TRBV19 and TRBJ2-3; 15 positions match TRBD2. The CDR3 spans 15 residues. Unmatched junction bases numbered 3, after V lost 6 bases and J lost 5 bases. Per the germline V gene, CDR1 is LNHDA and CDR2 is SQIVND (reference sequence). CDR3 sequence: CASRRGLAGGDTQYF. In DNA form, the CDR3 reads TGTGCCAGTAGAAGGGGACTAGCGGGAGGAGATACGCAGTATTTT.

The V gene is TRBV6-1, the J gene TRBJ1-5; D remains unclear. CDR3 size: 14 residues. The germline gives CDR1 MNHNS, CDR2 SASEGT. V gave up 6 bases and J gave up 0 bases, with 9 bases separating them. This CDR3 is CASRKEISNQPQHF. CDR3 DNA: TGTGCCAGCAGAAAGGAGATTAGCAATCAGCCCCAGCATTTT.

The chain couples TRBV7-3 to TRBJ2-6; TRBD1 is a possible D gene (5 bases). The germline CDR1 and CDR2 sequences are SGHTA and FQGTGA. This CDR3 is 16 amino acids long. V gave up 1 base and J gave up 4 bases, with 11 bases separating them. This CDR3 reads CASSLIPRVGANVLTF. In DNA form, the CDR3 reads TGTGCCAGCAGCTTAATTCCCAGGGTCGGGGCCAACGTCCTGACTTTC. Based on the CDR3 plus reference TRBV7-3 and TRBJ2-6, the full variable domain is GAGVSQTPSNKVTEKGKYVELRCDPISGHTALYWYRQSLGQGPEFLIYFQGTGAADDSGLPNDRFFAVRPEGSVSTLKIQRTERGDSAVYLCASSLIPRVGANVLTFGAGSRLTVL.

This rearrangement joins TRBV27 to TRBJ1-1, with 8 positions matching TRBD1. The junction had 11 bases not matched to a gene; V was cut back by 7 bases and J by 7 bases. Germline V CDR1 and CDR2: MNHEY, SMNVEV (reference sequence). The length of the CDR3 is 14 residues. The CDR3, as DNA: TGTGCCAGCACTCCGACAGGGGCCACTATTGAAGCTTTCTTT. It codes for CASTPTGATIEAFF.

The V and J genes are TRBV4-1 and TRBJ1-1; D is ambiguous. Per the germline V gene, CDR1 is MGHRA and CDR2 is YSYEKL. The CDR3 has 14 residues. Trimming pared 0 bases from V and 3 bases from J, leaving 8 bases between. This CDR3 is CASSQDQRDTEAFF. The CDR3 DNA is TGCGCCAGCAGCCAAGATCAGAGGGACACTGAAGCTTTCTTT.

This clone is a singleton in its sample. The chain couples TRBV28 to TRBJ1-4; 11 bases are shared with TRBD1. The CDR3 extends over 17 amino acids. CDR1 MDHEN and CDR2 SYDVKM come from the germline V gene. Trimming at V came to 5 bases and at J to 4 bases, leaving 9 bases not matched to a gene. CDR3 nucleotide sequence: TGTGCCAGCAGTAAGGGGACAGGGGGACTCCTTAATGAAAAACTGTTTTTT. This gives the protein CASSKGTGGLLNEKLFF.

Only one count was recorded for this clone. The chain recombines TRBV29-1 with TRBJ2-3; D perhaps matches TRBD1 (6 bases). Trimming pared 4 bases from V and 2 bases from J, leaving 16 bases between. The CDR3 consists of 15 residues. Germline V gene sequence: CDR1 SQVTM, CDR2 ANQGSEA. In nucleotides, the CDR3 is TGCAGCGTTGTAATGGGACAATTCTCCACAGATACGCAGTATTTT. Translated: CSVVMGQFSTDTQYF.

The rearrangement links TRBV7-9 to TRBJ1-1; tentatively, D is TRBD1 (5 bases). CDR1 and CDR2 from the germline V gene are SEHNR and FQNEAQ (reference sequence). Trimming shortened V by 5 bases and J by 11 bases, and 12 bases separated the two germline ends. CDR3 length: 11 residues. CDR3 sequence: CASSAGLDAFF. Here the CDR3 DNA reads TGTGCCAGCAGCGCGGGACTCGACGCTTTCTTT.

This clone showed up just a few times. The chain has TRBV2 and TRBJ1-1; no firm D call. The germline V gene encodes CDR1 SNHLY and CDR2 FYNNEI. Between the trimmed V and J ends, which lost 8 bases and 5 bases, there was a span of 12 bases. The CDR3 runs 12 residues. CDR3 amino acids: CASRQDKTEAFF. CDR3 nucleotides: TGTGCCAGCCGACAAGATAAAACTGAAGCTTTCTTT. Based on the CDR3 plus reference TRBV2 and TRBJ1-1, the full variable domain is EPEVTQTPSHQVTQMGQEVILRCVPISNHLYFYWYRQILGQKVEFLVSFYNNEISEKSEIFDDQFSVERPDGSNFTLKIRSTKLEDSAMYFCASRQDKTEAFFGQGTRLTVV.

CDR3 DNA sequence: TGTGCCAGCAGTTTATTGGAGGTTTCTGAAGCTTTCTTT. Translated: CASSLLEVSEAFF. The chain couples TRBV28 to TRBJ1-1; D is ambiguous. Germline CDR1 reads MDHEN; CDR2 reads SYDVKM. V lost 1 base and J lost 6, with 9 bases in between. This CDR3 has 13 amino acids.

J is TRBJ2-5 and V is TRBV27; D is perhaps TRBD1 (5 bases). Germline V gives CDR1 MNHEY, CDR2 SMNVEV (reference sequence). V dropped 2 bases and J dropped 6 bases, with 7 bases sitting between them. The CDR3 consists of 12 residues. The CDR3 region is CASSLDSKTQYF. In nucleotides, the CDR3 is TGTGCCAGCAGTTTAGACAGTAAGACCCAGTACTTC.